Listed below are T cell receptor beta chains from one sample, sequenced in a study of blood T cells in healthy people across ages. A single record per CDR3 protein comes from TCRdb applying MiXCR to the 5' RACE reads. Here the sample spans approximately 600,000 distinct CDR3 sequences, around 54% being singletons. Material for sequencing was blood. These receptors were obtained from a man aged 55 to 70 in good health. Each CDR3 is given with its conserved first and last residue. D genes are given only for firm matches. Only part of the rows carry a size: once, few, many, or a class if the clone is expanded.

v_call: TRBV6-1; d_call: -; cdr3_length: 19; clone_size: -; j_call: TRBJ2-6; cdr3_aa: CASSEAERLALSGANVLTF; cdr3_nt: TGTGCCAGCAGTGAAGCCGAGCGATTAGCCCTCTCTGGGGCCAACGTCCTGACTTTC
v_call: TRBV20-1; d_call: -; cdr3_length: 13; clone_size: few; j_call: TRBJ2-1; cdr3_aa: CSAARGVYNEQFF; cdr3_nt: TGCAGTGCGGCTAGGGGGGTCTACAATGAGCAGTTCTTC
v_call: TRBV13; d_call: TRBD2; cdr3_length: 16; clone_size: -; j_call: TRBJ2-7; cdr3_aa: CASSYTGTSGGYEQYF; cdr3_nt: TGTGCCAGCAGCTACACCGGGACTAGCGGGGGCTACGAGCAGTACTTC
v_call: TRBV29-1; d_call: TRBD2; cdr3_length: 13; clone_size: few; j_call: TRBJ2-5; cdr3_aa: CSVKSSGGETQYF; cdr3_nt: TGCAGCGTTAAGTCTAGCGGGGGAGAGACCCAGTACTTC
v_call: TRBV7-2; d_call: -; cdr3_length: 14; clone_size: few; j_call: TRBJ1-5; cdr3_aa: CASREGGASQPQHF; cdr3_nt: TGTGCCAGCAGGGAGGGGGGGGCGTCTCAGCCCCAGCATTTT
v_call: TRBV20-1; d_call: -; cdr3_length: 16; clone_size: -; j_call: TRBJ2-1; cdr3_aa: CSAPGEGTTTYNEQFF; cdr3_nt: TGCAGTGCCCCAGGGGAGGGGACAACAACCTACAATGAGCAGTTCTTC
v_call: TRBV7-2; d_call: TRBD2; cdr3_length: 15; clone_size: -; j_call: TRBJ2-3; cdr3_aa: CASSLMGGLEDTQYF; cdr3_nt: TGTGCCAGCAGCTTAATGGGAGGGTTAGAAGATACGCAGTATTTT
v_call: TRBV10-3; d_call: TRBD1; cdr3_length: 16; clone_size: -; j_call: TRBJ2-5; cdr3_aa: CAISALGGQAQETQYF; cdr3_nt: TGTGCCATCAGTGCGCTAGGGGGACAGGCCCAAGAGACCCAGTACTTC
v_call: TRBV6-6; d_call: TRBD1; cdr3_length: 16; clone_size: -; j_call: TRBJ2-3; cdr3_aa: CAGRRKRDRSPDTQYF; cdr3_nt: TGTGCCGGCAGACGAAAACGGGACAGGTCTCCAGATACGCAGTATTTT
v_call: TRBV9; d_call: -; cdr3_length: 18; clone_size: -; j_call: TRBJ2-1; cdr3_aa: CASSVGGLAGFTHNEQFF; cdr3_nt: TGTGCCAGCAGCGTAGGGGGGCTAGCAGGGTTTACACACAATGAGCAGTTCTTC
v_call: TRBV29-1; d_call: -; cdr3_length: 11; clone_size: many; j_call: TRBJ2-7; cdr3_aa: CSGQDTYEQYF; cdr3_nt: TGCAGCGGACAGGATACCTACGAGCAGTACTTC
v_call: TRBV6-4; d_call: -; cdr3_length: 16; clone_size: -; j_call: TRBJ2-1; cdr3_aa: CASSDSYRATYNEQFF; cdr3_nt: TGTGCCAGCAGTGACTCGTACAGGGCCACCTACAATGAGCAGTTCTTC
v_call: TRBV29-1; d_call: TRBD1; cdr3_length: 14; clone_size: -; j_call: TRBJ1-1; cdr3_aa: CSVVQGEENTEAFF; cdr3_nt: TGCAGCGTTGTACAGGGGGAAGAGAACACTGAAGCTTTCTTT
v_call: TRBV10-3; d_call: -; cdr3_length: 16; clone_size: few; j_call: TRBJ2-5; cdr3_aa: CAISESDQGRGETQYF; cdr3_nt: TGTGCCATCAGTGAGTCCGATCAGGGTCGCGGAGAGACCCAGTACTTC
v_call: TRBV27; d_call: TRBD1; cdr3_length: 14; clone_size: -; j_call: TRBJ2-7; cdr3_aa: CATTGTGGYNEQYF; cdr3_nt: TGTGCCACCACCGGGACAGGGGGCTACAATGAGCAGTACTTC
v_call: TRBV7-2; d_call: -; cdr3_length: 14; clone_size: -; j_call: TRBJ2-4; cdr3_aa: CASSLKGSKNIQYF; cdr3_nt: TGTGCCAGCAGCTTAAAGGGTTCCAAAAACATTCAGTACTTC
v_call: TRBV25-1; d_call: TRBD1; cdr3_length: 17; clone_size: few; j_call: TRBJ1-6; cdr3_aa: CASNHGGTGTYNSPLHF; cdr3_nt: TGTGCCAGCAACCACGGCGGGACAGGGACCTATAATTCACCCCTCCACTTT
v_call: TRBV20-1; d_call: TRBD1; cdr3_length: 14; clone_size: few; j_call: TRBJ2-3; cdr3_aa: CSAQGQVTPDTQYF; cdr3_nt: TGCAGTGCCCAAGGACAGGTGACCCCAGATACGCAGTATTTT
v_call: TRBV20-1; d_call: TRBD1; cdr3_length: 13; clone_size: -; j_call: TRBJ1-2; cdr3_aa: CSARGDREYGYTF; cdr3_nt: TGCAGTGCTAGAGGCGACAGGGAATATGGCTACACCTTC
v_call: TRBV13; d_call: TRBD1; cdr3_length: 13; clone_size: -; j_call: TRBJ2-4; cdr3_aa: CASSFNDRVKQYF; cdr3_nt: TGTGCCAGCAGCTTCAACGACAGGGTGAAGCAGTACTTC
v_call: TRBV18; d_call: TRBD1; cdr3_length: 14; clone_size: few; j_call: TRBJ1-1; cdr3_aa: CASSPGQGSTEAFF; cdr3_nt: TGTGCCAGCTCACCGGGACAGGGGAGCACTGAAGCTTTCTTT
v_call: TRBV18; d_call: -; cdr3_length: 20; clone_size: -; j_call: TRBJ2-1; cdr3_aa: CASSAGFGGENSSPYNEQFF; cdr3_nt: TGTGCCAGCTCTGCCGGGTTTGGCGGGGAGAATTCCTCCCCCTACAATGAGCAGTTCTTC
v_call: TRBV10-3; d_call: TRBD1; cdr3_length: 15; clone_size: -; j_call: TRBJ2-7; cdr3_aa: CAISDGGTGSYEQYF; cdr3_nt: TGTGCCATCAGTGATGGTGGGACAGGGTCTTACGAGCAGTACTTC
v_call: TRBV28; d_call: TRBD1; cdr3_length: 16; clone_size: -; j_call: TRBJ2-5; cdr3_aa: CASSSPKTGLRETQYF; cdr3_nt: TGTGCCAGCAGTTCCCCAAAGACAGGGCTCAGGGAGACCCAGTACTTC
v_call: TRBV7-9; d_call: -; cdr3_length: 14; clone_size: -; j_call: TRBJ2-3; cdr3_aa: CASSPAILPDTQYF; cdr3_nt: TGTGCCAGCAGCCCAGCGATTTTGCCTGATACGCAGTATTTT
v_call: TRBV5-1; d_call: TRBD1; cdr3_length: 16; clone_size: few; j_call: TRBJ2-7; cdr3_aa: CASSFGEPGTGNEQYF; cdr3_nt: TGCGCCAGCAGCTTTGGCGAACCCGGGACAGGTAACGAGCAGTACTTC
v_call: TRBV29-1; d_call: -; cdr3_length: 16; clone_size: few; j_call: TRBJ2-1; cdr3_aa: CSVRDQAKPPDNEQFF; cdr3_nt: TGCAGCGTCCGGGACCAGGCGAAACCACCCGACAATGAGCAGTTCTTC
v_call: TRBV29-1; d_call: -; cdr3_length: 11; clone_size: -; j_call: TRBJ1-1; cdr3_aa: CSVGDSRRAFF; cdr3_nt: TGCAGCGTTGGTGACAGCCGACGGGCTTTCTTT
v_call: TRBV3-1; d_call: TRBD2; cdr3_length: 17; clone_size: -; j_call: TRBJ2-3; cdr3_aa: CASRQSGGPASTDTQYF; cdr3_nt: TGCGCCAGCAGACAAAGCGGGGGGCCCGCCTCCACAGATACGCAGTATTTT
v_call: TRBV20-1; d_call: TRBD2; cdr3_length: 14; clone_size: -; j_call: TRBJ2-5; cdr3_aa: CSAPTSGGAGTQYF; cdr3_nt: TGCAGTGCCCCGACTAGCGGGGGGGCCGGGACCCAGTACTTC
v_call: TRBV12-3/TRBV12-4; d_call: TRBD1; cdr3_length: 14; clone_size: few; j_call: TRBJ1-1; cdr3_aa: CASGGGQGASEAFF; cdr3_nt: TGTGCCAGCGGGGGGGGACAGGGGGCGTCTGAAGCTTTCTTT
v_call: TRBV2; d_call: -; cdr3_length: 14; clone_size: few; j_call: TRBJ2-4; cdr3_aa: CASRATGGENIQYF; cdr3_nt: TGTGCCAGCAGGGCCACAGGGGGGGAAAACATTCAGTACTTC
v_call: TRBV7-9; d_call: -; cdr3_length: 16; clone_size: -; j_call: TRBJ2-3; cdr3_aa: CASSLLGQGGTDTQYF; cdr3_nt: TGTGCCAGCAGCCTACTAGGCCAGGGCGGCACAGATACGCAGTATTTT
v_call: TRBV20-1; d_call: TRBD2; cdr3_length: 14; clone_size: once; j_call: TRBJ2-7; cdr3_aa: CSAQTSDPGREQYF; cdr3_nt: TGCAGTGCTCAAACTTCGGACCCCGGGAGGGAGCAGTACTTC
v_call: TRBV27; d_call: -; cdr3_length: 15; clone_size: once; j_call: TRBJ2-1; cdr3_aa: CASSLPGALYNEQFF; cdr3_nt: TGTGCCAGCAGTTTACCCGGGGCCCTATACAATGAGCAGTTCTTC
v_call: TRBV11-2; d_call: -; cdr3_length: 14; clone_size: few; j_call: TRBJ2-3; cdr3_aa: CASSLQGGGDTQYF; cdr3_nt: TGTGCCAGCAGCTTACAAGGGGGAGGAGATACGCAGTATTTT
v_call: TRBV9; d_call: -; cdr3_length: 11; clone_size: many; j_call: TRBJ2-1; cdr3_aa: CASSDNNEQFF; cdr3_nt: TGTGCCAGCAGCGATAACAATGAGCAGTTCTTC
v_call: TRBV11-2; d_call: TRBD2; cdr3_length: 16; clone_size: -; j_call: TRBJ2-7; cdr3_aa: CASSLAGGLNYYEQYF; cdr3_nt: TGTGCCAGCAGCTTGGCCGGGGGGTTGAACTACTACGAGCAGTACTTC
v_call: TRBV7-9; d_call: TRBD1; cdr3_length: 14; clone_size: -; j_call: TRBJ2-7; cdr3_aa: CASSREGQSYEQYF; cdr3_nt: TGTGCCAGCAGCAGAGAGGGACAGTCCTACGAGCAGTACTTC
v_call: TRBV18; d_call: -; cdr3_length: 14; clone_size: -; j_call: TRBJ2-7; cdr3_aa: CASSPNGGVREQYF; cdr3_nt: TGTGCCAGCTCACCTAACGGAGGCGTACGCGAGCAGTACTTC
v_call: TRBV28; d_call: TRBD2; cdr3_length: 14; clone_size: -; j_call: TRBJ2-1; cdr3_aa: CASRRSGGGGEQFF; cdr3_nt: TGTGCCAGCAGGCGTAGCGGGGGGGGAGGTGAGCAGTTCTTC
v_call: TRBV4-2; d_call: TRBD2; cdr3_length: 14; clone_size: few; j_call: TRBJ2-5; cdr3_aa: CASSSLAPEETQYF; cdr3_nt: TGTGCCAGCAGCTCACTAGCGCCCGAAGAGACCCAGTACTTC
v_call: TRBV4-1; d_call: TRBD1; cdr3_length: 15; clone_size: -; j_call: TRBJ1-2; cdr3_aa: CASSPGQGADYGYTF; cdr3_nt: TGTGCCAGCAGCCCTGGACAGGGGGCCGACTATGGCTACACCTTC
v_call: TRBV2; d_call: TRBD2; cdr3_length: 15; clone_size: -; j_call: TRBJ2-7; cdr3_aa: CASSTDRIGLDEQYF; cdr3_nt: TGTGCCAGTAGTACCGACCGGATCGGACTAGACGAGCAGTACTTC
v_call: TRBV20-1; d_call: -; cdr3_length: 12; clone_size: -; j_call: TRBJ1-5; cdr3_aa: CSARGLNQPQHF; cdr3_nt: TGCAGTGCTAGAGGCCTCAATCAGCCCCAGCATTTT
v_call: TRBV5-1; d_call: -; cdr3_length: 15; clone_size: few; j_call: TRBJ1-1; cdr3_aa: CASSLAADSHTEAFF; cdr3_nt: TGCGCCAGCAGCTTGGCCGCGGACAGCCACACTGAAGCTTTCTTT
v_call: TRBV12-3/TRBV12-4; d_call: TRBD1; cdr3_length: 14; clone_size: many; j_call: TRBJ1-2; cdr3_aa: CASSFWTGEGGYTF; cdr3_nt: TGTGCCAGCAGTTTTTGGACAGGGGAGGGTGGCTACACCTTC
v_call: TRBV2; d_call: -; cdr3_length: 14; clone_size: -; j_call: TRBJ2-7; cdr3_aa: CASSGRGASYEQYF; cdr3_nt: TGTGCCAGCAGTGGAAGGGGGGCCTCCTACGAGCAGTACTTC
v_call: TRBV10-3; d_call: TRBD1; cdr3_length: 15; clone_size: few; j_call: TRBJ1-2; cdr3_aa: CAISELDRANYGYTF; cdr3_nt: TGTGCCATCAGTGAGTTGGACAGGGCAAACTATGGCTACACCTTC
v_call: TRBV10-3; d_call: TRBD1; cdr3_length: 17; clone_size: -; j_call: TRBJ2-1; cdr3_aa: CAISGRTGERSYNEQFF; cdr3_nt: TGTGCCATCAGTGGACGGACAGGTGAGCGATCCTACAATGAGCAGTTCTTC
v_call: TRBV3-1; d_call: -; cdr3_length: 16; clone_size: -; j_call: TRBJ2-5; cdr3_aa: CASSQPNSGSQETQYF; cdr3_nt: TGTGCCAGCAGCCAACCAAACAGCGGAAGCCAAGAGACCCAGTACTTC
v_call: TRBV4-1; d_call: TRBD1; cdr3_length: 16; clone_size: -; j_call: TRBJ1-4; cdr3_aa: CASSRVQGSQNEKLFF; cdr3_nt: TGCGCCAGCAGCCGAGTACAGGGGTCACAGAATGAAAAACTGTTTTTT
v_call: TRBV7-2; d_call: -; cdr3_length: 14; clone_size: -; j_call: TRBJ1-1; cdr3_aa: CASSRTEENTEAFF; cdr3_nt: TGTGCCAGCAGCCGGACAGAAGAAAACACTGAAGCTTTCTTT
v_call: TRBV5-1; d_call: -; cdr3_length: 15; clone_size: -; j_call: TRBJ2-5; cdr3_aa: CASSLDPGNIETQYF; cdr3_nt: TGCGCCAGCAGCTTGGATCCGGGGAACATAGAGACCCAGTACTTC